Each of the 14 T cell receptor beta chains below was sequenced from the same sample in a study of blood T cell repertoires in COVID-19. The repertoire was sequenced with immunoSEQ multiplex PCR; TCRdb's copy has only in-frame clones and lacks some. Among some 190,000 clones, approximately 85% were seen once, and the ten largest hold approximately 5%. The sample taken for sequencing was peripheral blood. The receptors were sampled from a woman in her sixties or seventies with active or convalescent COVID-19.

The chain recombines TRBV7-9 with TRBJ2-1, with 8 bases matching TRBD1. The CDR3 has 16 residues. J gave up 4 bases and V 5 bases, and 10 bases lay outside the gene matches. CDR1 is SEHNR, CDR2 FQNEAQ, per germline (reference sequence). In nucleotides, the CDR3 is TGTGCCAGCAGCGTTAGGGGAACAGGGGGTTACAATGAGCAGTTCTTC. Its protein is CASSVRGTGGYNEQFF.

This clone appeared a few times. This chain links TRBV7-3 with TRBJ2-1; 12 bases map to TRBD2. The CDR3 runs to 19 residues. V gave up 2 bases and J gave up 5 bases; unmatched junction bases: 13. Germline CDR1 is SGHTA and CDR2 is FQGTGA. The CDR3, as DNA: TGTGCCAGCAGCTTACGGGCTGCTAGCGGGAGGGCCAAGGACAATGAGCAGTTCTTC. Protein sequence: CASSLRAASGRAKDNEQFF.

This clone was observed once. This chain joins TRBV28 and TRBJ2-5; 7 positions match TRBD1. Germline V lookup: CDR1 MDHEN, CDR2 SYDVKM. The V and J ends lost 4 bases and 1 base, in that order; junction bases with no gene match: 9. CDR3 length: 16 amino acids. This chain's CDR3 is CASSSRATGAQETQYF. CDR3 sequence (DNA): TGTGCCAGCAGTTCCAGGGCAACAGGGGCCCAAGAGACCCAGTACTTC.

The chain uses TRBV2 and TRBJ2-5, with D perhaps TRBD1 (6 bases). Germline loops: CDR1 SNHLY, CDR2 FYNNEI. The CDR3 is 15 amino acids. V lost 2 bases, J lost 13 bases, and 23 bases lay in between. For the CDR3, the DNA is TGTGCCAGCAGTGAAAGGTCAGGGACACTCGTTATCCCGTACTTC. It is translated as CASSERSGTLVIPYF.

The chain combines TRBV19 with TRBJ1-2; 9 bases fit TRBD1. This CDR3 is 17 amino acids long. J lost 0 bases, V lost 3 bases, and 8 bases had no gene match. Germline CDR1 reads LNHDA; CDR2 reads SQIVND (reference sequence). The CDR3 is CASSISAGTGTNYGYTF. The CDR3 DNA follows: TGTGCCAGTAGTATCTCGGCCGGGACAGGGACTAACTATGGCTACACCTTC.

The J gene is TRBJ2-1, the V gene TRBV28, with TRBD2 as a possible D gene (6 bases). Per germline, CDR1 MDHEN and CDR2 SYDVKM. The ends were cut back, 3 bases at V and 7 bases at J, with 10 bases in the middle. This CDR3 is built from 13 residues. The CDR3 here is CASSLGGRNEQFF. CDR3 coding DNA: TGTGCCAGCAGTTTGGGGGGAAGGAATGAGCAGTTCTTC. Based on the CDR3 plus reference TRBV28 and TRBJ2-1, the full variable domain is DVKVTQSSRYLVKRTGEKVFLECVQDMDHENMFWYRQDPGLGLRLIYFSYDVKMKEKGDIPEGYSVSREKKERFSLILESASTNQTSMYLCASSLGGRNEQFFGPGTRLTVL.

The CDR3: CASSRPGHPGAYEQYF. The CDR3 nucleotides are TGTGCCAGCAGCCGTCCGGGACACCCCGGGGCTTACGAGCAGTACTTC. This chain uses TRBV28 with TRBJ2-7; a weak D match, TRBD1 (6 bases). Germline V gene data show CDR1 as MDHEN and CDR2 as SYDVKM. Trimming cost V 6 bases and J 4 bases, with 22 bases left between them. The CDR3 has 16 residues.

CDR3 nucleotides: TGTGCCAGCAGTTCCTTGGACGGGACTTACAATCAGCCCCAGCATTTT. This codes for CASSSLDGTYNQPQHF. The gene calls are TRBV28 and TRBJ1-5; D possibly corresponds to TRBD1 (5 bases). Germline values: CDR1 MDHEN, CDR2 SYDVKM. V lost 4 bases to trimming and J lost 3 bases, with 16 bases between them. CDR3 length equals 16 residues. Together with reference TRBV28 and TRBJ1-5, the CDR3 gives the full variable domain: DVKVTQSSRYLVKRTGEKVFLECVQDMDHENMFWYRQDPGLGLRLIYFSYDVKMKEKGDIPEGYSVSREKKERFSLILESASTNQTSMYLCASSSLDGTYNQPQHFGDGTRLSIL.

The chain recombines TRBV6-5 with TRBJ1-2, with D possibly being TRBD1 (6 bases). Germline values: CDR1 MNHEY, CDR2 SVGAGI. Trimming pared 6 bases from V and 3 bases from J, leaving 14 bases between. The CDR3 sequence is 14 residues long. The CDR3 bases are TGTGCCAGCAGACGACAGGAGTCCCACTATGGCTACACCTTC. It codes for CASRRQESHYGYTF.

J is TRBJ1-6 and V is TRBV7-3, with D unresolved. The length of the CDR3 is 13 residues. Per the germline V gene, CDR1 is SGHTA and CDR2 is FQGTGA. Trimming took off 5 bases at V and 6 bases at J, with 8 bases between the two ends. The CDR3 DNA is TGTGCCAGCAGCCTACTCTTTAATTCACCCCTCCACTTT. It specifies CASSLLFNSPLHF. Variable domain in full (rest from reference TRBV7-3 and TRBJ1-6): GAGVSQTPSNKVTEKGKYVELRCDPISGHTALYWYRQSLGQGPEFLIYFQGTGAADDSGLPNDRFFAVRPEGSVSTLKIQRTERGDSAVYLCASSLLFNSPLHFGNGTRLTVT.

V and J are TRBV4-1 and TRBJ1-1, with unresolved D. Germline-derived CDR1 and CDR2 are MGHRA and YSYEKL. The CDR3 extends over 13 amino acids. V was clipped by 4 bases and J by 7 bases, with 13 bases between them. Written as DNA, the CDR3 is TGCGCCAGCAGCCGTGACCCCTGGAGTGAAGCTTTCTTT. Its translation: CASSRDPWSEAFF.

This clone was picked up a small number of times. V gene TRBV28 combines with J gene TRBJ2-5; 13 bases match TRBD2. The CDR3 has 15 residues. Germline values: CDR1 MDHEN, CDR2 SYDVKM. Trimming cost V 6 bases and J 2 bases; bases outside gene matches: 3. In DNA form, the CDR3 reads TGTGCCAGCAGCTCGGGACTAGCGGGACAAGAGACCCAGTACTTC. Protein product: CASSSGLAGQETQYF.

The rearrangement joins TRBV5-5 to TRBJ2-7, with 10 bases matching TRBD1. J lost 4 bases, V lost 5 bases, and 12 bases had no gene match. This CDR3 region has 16 residues. The V gene's germline CDR1 is SGHKS and CDR2 YYEKEE (reference sequence). This CDR3 reads CASSSYPGTGVYEQYF. The CDR3 bases are TGTGCCAGCAGTTCCTACCCCGGGACAGGGGTTTACGAGCAGTACTTC.

The chain joins TRBV20-1 to TRBJ2-3, with 9 bases lining up with TRBD2. V trimming: 3 bases; J trimming: 3 bases; junction bases outside the gene matches: 16. CDR3 length: 18 amino acids. Looked up from germline, CDR1 is DFQATT and CDR2 is SNEGSKA (reference sequence). The chain's CDR3 is CSASYRPAGGPGTDTQYF. The CDR3 DNA is TGCAGTGCTAGTTATCGCCCGGCGGGAGGGCCGGGGACAGATACGCAGTATTTT.